This T cell receptor (beta chain) derives from a study of cytomegalovirus exposure and HLA in healthy donors. Overall study findings and caveats: Relative to the approximately 630-donor mean, N-insertions were reportedly fewer in an Asian-associated ancestry cluster in a later analysis. Using a false discovery rate of 0.05, a later analysis showed that approximately 16,000 TCR beta sequences were associated with HLA alleles. It was likely that a cluster of highly shared sequence variants was a sequencing artifact.

In the PCR, 60 Vbeta and 13 Jbeta primers were used. Profiled with immunoSEQ multiplex PCR; TCRdb holds only in-frame clones, not every one. The table lists more than 75,000 clones, 75% to 90% of them singletons, with 2.3% in the top ten. Points on this clone: The antigen remains undetermined.

This TCR came from a man aged 18-30 years in good health and CMV-seronegative. Sequencing was done on a sample of PBMCs.

The CDR3 nucleotides read TGTGCCAGCTCACCATTGGCGGGGAGCTACGAGCAGTACTTC. Protein: CASSPLAGSYEQYF. This chain joins TRBV18 and TRBJ2-5; tentatively, D is TRBD2 (6 bases). The J call is in doubt because the DNA end fits TRBJ2-7 better. Germline V lookup: CDR1 KGHSH, CDR2 LQKENI. The CDR3 is made up of 14 amino acids.